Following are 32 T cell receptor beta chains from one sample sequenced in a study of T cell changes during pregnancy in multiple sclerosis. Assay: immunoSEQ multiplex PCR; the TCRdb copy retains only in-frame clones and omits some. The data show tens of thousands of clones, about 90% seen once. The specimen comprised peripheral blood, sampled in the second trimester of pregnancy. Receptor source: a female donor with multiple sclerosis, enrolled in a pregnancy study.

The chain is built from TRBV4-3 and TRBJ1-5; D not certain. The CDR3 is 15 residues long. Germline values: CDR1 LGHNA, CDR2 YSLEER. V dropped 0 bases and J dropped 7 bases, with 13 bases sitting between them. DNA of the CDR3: TGCGCCAGCAGCCAAGATACGGGTCCTCGACAGCCCCAGCATTTT. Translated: CASSQDTGPRQPQHF.

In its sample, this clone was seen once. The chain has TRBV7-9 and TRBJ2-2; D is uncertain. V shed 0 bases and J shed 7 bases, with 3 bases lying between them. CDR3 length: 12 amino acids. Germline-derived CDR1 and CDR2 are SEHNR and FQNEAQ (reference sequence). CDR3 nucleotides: TGTGCCAGCAGCTTAGCCTACGGGGAGCTGTTTTTT. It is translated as CASSLAYGELFF.

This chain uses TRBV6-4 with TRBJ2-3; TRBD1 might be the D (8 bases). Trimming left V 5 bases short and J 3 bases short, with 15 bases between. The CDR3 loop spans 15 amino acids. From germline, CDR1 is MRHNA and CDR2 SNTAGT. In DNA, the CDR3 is TGTGCCAGCAGTATTCAACAGGGGGGGACAGATACGCAGTATTTT. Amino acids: CASSIQQGGTDTQYF.

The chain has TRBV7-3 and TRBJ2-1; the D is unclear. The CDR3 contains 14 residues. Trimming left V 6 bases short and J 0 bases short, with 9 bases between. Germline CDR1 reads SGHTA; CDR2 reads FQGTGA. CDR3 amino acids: CASSPLSSYNEQFF. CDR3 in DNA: TGTGCCAGCAGTCCATTGAGCTCCTACAATGAGCAGTTCTTC.

The CDR3 reads CASSYGGTRYEQYF. The CDR3 DNA reads TGTGCCAGCAGTTACGGGGGGACTAGGTACGAGCAGTACTTC. This rearrangement joins TRBV6-6 to TRBJ2-7; TRBD2 matches 8 bases. The CDR3 length is 14 residues. Trimming removed 2 bases from V and 4 bases from J; junction bases left unmatched: 4. Germline values: CDR1 MNHNY, CDR2 SVGAGI (reference sequence).

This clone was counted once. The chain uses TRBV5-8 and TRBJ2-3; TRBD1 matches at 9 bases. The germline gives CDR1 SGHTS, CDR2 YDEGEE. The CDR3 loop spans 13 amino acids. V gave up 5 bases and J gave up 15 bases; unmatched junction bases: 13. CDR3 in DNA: TGTGCCAGCAGATCCTACGGGACAGGGAATTATTATTTT. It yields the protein CASRSYGTGNYYF.

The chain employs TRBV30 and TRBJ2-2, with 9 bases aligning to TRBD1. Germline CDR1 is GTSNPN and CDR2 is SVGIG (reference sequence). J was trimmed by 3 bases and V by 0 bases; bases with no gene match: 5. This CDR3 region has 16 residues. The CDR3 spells CAWSVRGQGHTGELFF. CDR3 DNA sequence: TGTGCCTGGAGTGTACGGGGACAGGGCCACACCGGGGAGCTGTTTTTT. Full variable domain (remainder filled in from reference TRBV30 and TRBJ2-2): SQTIHQWPATLVQPVGSPLSLECTVEGTSNPNLYWYRQAAGRGLQLLFYSVGIGQISSEVPQNLSASRPQDRQFILSSKKLLLSDSGFYLCAWSVRGQGHTGELFFGEGSRLTVL.

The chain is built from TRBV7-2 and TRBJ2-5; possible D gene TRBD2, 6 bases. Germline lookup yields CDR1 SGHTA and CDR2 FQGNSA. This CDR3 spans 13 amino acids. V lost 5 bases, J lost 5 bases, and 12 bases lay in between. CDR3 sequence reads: CASSLSGLETQYF. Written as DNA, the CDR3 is TGTGCCAGCAGCCTGAGCGGGCTGGAGACCCAGTACTTC.

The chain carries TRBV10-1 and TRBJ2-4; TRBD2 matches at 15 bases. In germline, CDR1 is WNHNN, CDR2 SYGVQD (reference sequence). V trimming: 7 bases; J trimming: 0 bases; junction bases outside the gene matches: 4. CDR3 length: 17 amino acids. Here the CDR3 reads CASIGTSGGLAKNIQYF. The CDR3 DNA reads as TGCGCCAGCATCGGGACTAGCGGGGGGCTAGCCAAAAACATTCAGTACTTC.

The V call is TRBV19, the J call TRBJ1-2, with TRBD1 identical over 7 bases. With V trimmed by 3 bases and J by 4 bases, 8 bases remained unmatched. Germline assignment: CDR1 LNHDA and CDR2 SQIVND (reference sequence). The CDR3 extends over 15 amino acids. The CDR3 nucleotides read TGTGCCAGTAGTATTGTAGGGGGCGCGGGCTATGGCTACACCTTC. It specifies CASSIVGGAGYGYTF.

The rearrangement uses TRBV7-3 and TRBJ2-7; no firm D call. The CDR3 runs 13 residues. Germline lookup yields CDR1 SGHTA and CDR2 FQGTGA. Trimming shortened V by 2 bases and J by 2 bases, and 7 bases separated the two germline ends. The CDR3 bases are TGTGCCAGCAGCTTAGGTTCGGCCTACGAGCAGTACTTC. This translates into CASSLGSAYEQYF.

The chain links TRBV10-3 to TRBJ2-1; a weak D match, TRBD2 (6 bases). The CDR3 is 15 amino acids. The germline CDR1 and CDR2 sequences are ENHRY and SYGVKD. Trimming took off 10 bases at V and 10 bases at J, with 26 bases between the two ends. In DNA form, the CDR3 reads TGTGCCACCCACCTAGCGCACGGCAGGGTCCGGGAGCAGTTCTTC. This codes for CATHLAHGRVREQFF.

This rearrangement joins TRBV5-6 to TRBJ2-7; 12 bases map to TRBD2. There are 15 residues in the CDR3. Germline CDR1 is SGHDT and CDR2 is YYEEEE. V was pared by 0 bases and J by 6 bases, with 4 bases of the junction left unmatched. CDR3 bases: TGTGCCAGCAGCTTGGGGACTAGCGGGGCTGGCGAGCAGTACTTC. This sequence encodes CASSLGTSGAGEQYF. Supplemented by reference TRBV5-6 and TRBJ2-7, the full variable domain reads DAGVTQSPTHLIKTRGQQVTLRCSPKSGHDTVSWYQQALGQGPQFIFQYYEEEERQRGNFPDRFSGHQFPNYSSELNVNALLLGDSALYLCASSLGTSGAGEQYFGPGTRLTVT.

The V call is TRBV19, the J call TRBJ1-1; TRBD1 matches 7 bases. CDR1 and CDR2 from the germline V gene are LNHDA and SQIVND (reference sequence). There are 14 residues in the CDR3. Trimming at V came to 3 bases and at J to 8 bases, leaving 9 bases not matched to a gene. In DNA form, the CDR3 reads TGTGCCAGTAGTATTCTCAAGTGGACAGGCGAAGCTTTCTTT. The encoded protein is CASSILKWTGEAFF.

CDR3: CASRLDSTGNTIYF. The DNA for the CDR3 is TGTGCCAGCAGGTTGGACAGTACTGGAAACACCATATATTTT. V usage is TRBV6-6 and J usage is TRBJ1-3, with a possible D match to TRBD1 (6 bases). The ends were cut back, 6 bases at V and 2 bases at J, with 11 bases in the middle. This CDR3 is 14 amino acids long. Looked up from germline, CDR1 is MNHNY and CDR2 is SVGAGI (reference sequence).

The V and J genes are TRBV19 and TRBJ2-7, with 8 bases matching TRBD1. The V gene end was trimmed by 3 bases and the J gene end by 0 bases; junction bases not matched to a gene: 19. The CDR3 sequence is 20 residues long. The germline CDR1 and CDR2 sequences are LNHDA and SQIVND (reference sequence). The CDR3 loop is CASSMISRGTRGPVSYEQYF. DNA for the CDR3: TGTGCCAGTAGTATGATTAGTAGGGGGACCAGGGGGCCCGTCTCCTACGAGCAGTACTTC.

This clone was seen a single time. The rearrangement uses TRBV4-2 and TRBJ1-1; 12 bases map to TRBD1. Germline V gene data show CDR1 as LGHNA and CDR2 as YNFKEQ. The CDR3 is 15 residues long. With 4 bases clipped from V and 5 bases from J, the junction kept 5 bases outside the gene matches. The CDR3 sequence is CASSPPGQGATEAFF. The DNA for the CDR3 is TGTGCCAGCAGCCCCCCGGGACAGGGGGCAACTGAAGCTTTCTTT.

The CDR3 loop is CAWSAQGASEQYF. The CDR3 DNA reads as TGTGCCTGGAGCGCACAGGGGGCCAGTGAGCAGTACTTC. The chain couples TRBV30 to TRBJ2-7; TRBD1 agrees at 9 bases. Losses at the gene ends were 3 bases for V and 7 bases for J; bases not matched to a gene: 7. Looked up from germline, CDR1 is GTSNPN and CDR2 is SVGIG (reference sequence). The CDR3 has 13 residues.

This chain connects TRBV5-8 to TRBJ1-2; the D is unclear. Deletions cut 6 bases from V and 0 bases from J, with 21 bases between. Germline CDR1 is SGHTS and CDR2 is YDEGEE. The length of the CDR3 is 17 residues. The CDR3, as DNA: TGTGCCAGCACGGAGGTGGAGCCCTACTCCCCTAACTATGGCTACACCTTC. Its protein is CASTEVEPYSPNYGYTF.

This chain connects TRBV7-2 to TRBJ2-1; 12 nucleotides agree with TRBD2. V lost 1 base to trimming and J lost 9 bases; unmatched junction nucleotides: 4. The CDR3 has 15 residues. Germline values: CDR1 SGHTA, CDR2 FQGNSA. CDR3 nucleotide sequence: TGTGCCAGCAGCTTAGGGCTAGCGGGGGGGCCTGAGCAGTTCTTC. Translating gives CASSLGLAGGPEQFF.

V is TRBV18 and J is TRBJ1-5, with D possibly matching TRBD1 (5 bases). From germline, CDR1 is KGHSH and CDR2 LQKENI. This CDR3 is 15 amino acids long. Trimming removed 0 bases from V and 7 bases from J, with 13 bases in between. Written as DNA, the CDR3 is TGTGCCAGCTCACCACCGGGCAGGGTCGGCCAGCCCCAGCATTTT. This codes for CASSPPGRVGQPQHF. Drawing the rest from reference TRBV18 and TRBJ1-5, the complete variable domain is NAGVMQNPRHLVRRRGQEARLRCSPMKGHSHVYWYRQLPEEGLKFMVYLQKENIIDESGMPKERFSAEFPKEGPSILRIQQVVRGDSAAYFCASSPPGRVGQPQHFGDGTRLSIL.

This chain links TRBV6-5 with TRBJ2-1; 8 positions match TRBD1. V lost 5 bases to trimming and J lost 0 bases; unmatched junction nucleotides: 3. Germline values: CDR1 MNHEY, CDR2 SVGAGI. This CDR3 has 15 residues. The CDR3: CASSNRGSSYNEQFF. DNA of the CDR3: TGTGCCAGCAGTAACAGGGGGAGCTCCTACAATGAGCAGTTCTTC.

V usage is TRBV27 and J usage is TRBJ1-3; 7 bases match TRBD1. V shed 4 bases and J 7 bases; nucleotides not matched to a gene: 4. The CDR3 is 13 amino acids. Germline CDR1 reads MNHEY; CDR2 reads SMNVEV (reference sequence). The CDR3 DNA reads TGTGCCAGCAGTTCCGACAGGGCCAACACCATATATTTT. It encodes CASSSDRANTIYF.

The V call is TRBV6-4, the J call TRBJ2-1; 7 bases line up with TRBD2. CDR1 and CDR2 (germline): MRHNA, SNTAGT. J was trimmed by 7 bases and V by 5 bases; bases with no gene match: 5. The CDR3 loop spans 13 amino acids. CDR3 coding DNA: TGTGCCAGCAGTCGACTAGCTGGGAATGAGCAGTTCTTC. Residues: CASSRLAGNEQFF.

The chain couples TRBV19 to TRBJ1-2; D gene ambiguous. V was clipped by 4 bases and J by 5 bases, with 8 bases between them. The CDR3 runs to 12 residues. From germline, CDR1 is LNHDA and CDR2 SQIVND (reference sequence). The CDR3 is CASSTLSYGYTF. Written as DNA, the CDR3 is TGTGCCAGTAGTACACTGTCTTATGGCTACACCTTC.

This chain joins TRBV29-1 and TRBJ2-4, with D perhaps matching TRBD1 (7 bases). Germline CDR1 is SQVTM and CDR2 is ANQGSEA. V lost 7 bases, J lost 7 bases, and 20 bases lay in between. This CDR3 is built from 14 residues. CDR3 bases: TGCAGCGGGACCACAGGGGCCGGAGGGAACATTCAGTACTTC. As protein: CSGTTGAGGNIQYF. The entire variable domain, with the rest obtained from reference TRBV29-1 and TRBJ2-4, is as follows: SAVISQKPSRDICQRGTSLTIQCQVDSQVTMMFWYRQQPGQSLTLIATANQGSEATYESGFVIDKFPISRPNLTFSTLTVSNMSPEDSSIYLCSGTTGAGGNIQYFGAGTRLSVL.

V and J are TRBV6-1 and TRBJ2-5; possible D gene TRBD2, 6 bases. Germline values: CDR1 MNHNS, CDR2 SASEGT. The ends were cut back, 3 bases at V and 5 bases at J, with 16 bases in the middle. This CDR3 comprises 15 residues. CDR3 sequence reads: CASSERGSRLETQYF. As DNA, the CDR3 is TGTGCCAGCAGTGAGCGGGGTAGCCGGTTGGAGACCCAGTACTTC.

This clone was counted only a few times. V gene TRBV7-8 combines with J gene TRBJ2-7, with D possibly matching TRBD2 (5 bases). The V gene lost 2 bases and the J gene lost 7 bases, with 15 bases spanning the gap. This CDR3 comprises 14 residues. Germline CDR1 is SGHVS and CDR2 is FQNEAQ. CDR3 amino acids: CASSLILGTGEQYF. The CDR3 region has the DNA TGTGCCAGCAGCTTAATTCTAGGAACGGGGGAGCAGTACTTC.

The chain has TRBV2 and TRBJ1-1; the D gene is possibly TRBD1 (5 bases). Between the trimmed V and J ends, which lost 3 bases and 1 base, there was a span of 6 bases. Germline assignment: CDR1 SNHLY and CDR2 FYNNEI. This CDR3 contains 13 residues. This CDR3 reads CASSDRENTEAFF. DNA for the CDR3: TGTGCCAGCAGTGACAGGGAGAACACTGAAGCTTTCTTT.

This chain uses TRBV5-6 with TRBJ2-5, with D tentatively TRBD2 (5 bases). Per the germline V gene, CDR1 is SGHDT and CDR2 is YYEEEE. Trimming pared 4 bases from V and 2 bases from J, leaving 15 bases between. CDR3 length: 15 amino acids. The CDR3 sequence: CASSPRGVGQETQYF. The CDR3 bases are TGTGCCAGCAGCCCCCGGGGTGTAGGACAAGAGACCCAGTACTTC.

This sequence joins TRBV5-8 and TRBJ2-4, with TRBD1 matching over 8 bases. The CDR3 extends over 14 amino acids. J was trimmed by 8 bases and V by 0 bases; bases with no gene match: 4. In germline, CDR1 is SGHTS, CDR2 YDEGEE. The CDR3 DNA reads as TGTGCCAGCAGCTTGGGGGACAGGTCCCACATTCAGTACTTC. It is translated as CASSLGDRSHIQYF.

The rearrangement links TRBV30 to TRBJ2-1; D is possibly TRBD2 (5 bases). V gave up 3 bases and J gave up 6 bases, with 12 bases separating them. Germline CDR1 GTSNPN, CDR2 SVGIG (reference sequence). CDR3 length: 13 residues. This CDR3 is CAWRWGGSNEQFF. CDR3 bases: TGTGCCTGGAGGTGGGGTGGGAGCAATGAGCAGTTCTTC.